This T cell receptor (beta chain) is drawn from a study of cytomegalovirus exposure and HLA in healthy donors. Turning to the study itself: From HLA-typed donors, an early data release held approximately 85 million unique TCRs.

PCR used 60 Vbeta primers and 13 Jbeta primers. Profiling relied on immunoSEQ multiplex PCR, and the TCRdb table lists in-frame clones only, not all of them. The top ten hold over 1.5% of the sample, which has 55,000 to 80,000 clones, about four fifths seen once. CDR3 length: 17 amino acids. V lost 5 bases, J lost 0 bases, and 12 bases stayed unmatched. Germline values: CDR1 PRHDT, CDR2 FYEKMQ (reference sequence). Regarding the study as a whole: Altogether, 150 or so TCR beta chains were recorded as cytomegalovirus-associated. Analyzed later, most CMV-associated TCR beta chains appeared HLA-restricted.

As to this clone: Its antigen is unknown.

J is TRBJ2-7 and V is TRBV13; TRBD2 matches at 8 bases. The sequencing sample was made of PBMCs. The sequence was obtained from a man between 18 and 29 years old in good health and CMV-seronegative. The chain's CDR3 is CASSTITRLANSYEQYF. DNA for the CDR3: TGTGCCAGCAGCACTATTACCAGACTAGCGAACTCCTACGAGCAGTACTTC.